The 30 T cell receptor beta chains below all came from one sample that was sequenced in a study of blood T cell repertoires in COVID-19. Here immunoSEQ multiplex PCR was the method, and the copy in TCRdb shows in-frame clones only, minus some. The table lists approximately 36,000 clones, about 90% of them singletons. Source material: peripheral blood. The source is a man between 60 and 75 years old with active or convalescent COVID-19.

This clone appeared a single time. The chain joins TRBV6-1 to TRBJ2-3; 7 bases are shared with TRBD2. This CDR3 has 17 amino acids. CDR1 and CDR2 from the germline V gene are MNHNS and SASEGT. Unmatched junction bases numbered 10, after V lost 4 bases and J lost 0 bases. CDR3 region: CASSVSLAITSTDTQYF. The CDR3 DNA follows: TGTGCCAGCAGTGTATCACTAGCGATTACTAGCACAGATACGCAGTATTTT.

J is TRBJ2-5 and V is TRBV24-1, with 9 bases matching TRBD1. The germline CDR1 and CDR2 sequences are KGHDR and SFDVKD. J gave up 2 bases and V 9 bases, and 3 bases lay outside the gene matches. The CDR3 totals 13 residues. The CDR3 DNA reads as TGTGCCACCGCGGGACAGGGACAAGAGACCCAGTACTTC. Translated, it gives CATAGQGQETQYF.

The rearrangement links TRBV14 to TRBJ1-2, with D possibly being TRBD1 (5 bases). Germline assignment: CDR1 SGHDN and CDR2 FVKESK. The CDR3 covers 16 residues. V was shortened by 5 bases and J by 3 bases, with 19 bases between the two germline ends. The CDR3 coding sequence is TGTGCCAGCAGCAAAGGGGCGGGCAGTCGGGACTATGGCTACACCTTC. Its protein product is CASSKGAGSRDYGYTF.

The genes are TRBV28 and TRBJ1-5; D possibly corresponds to TRBD1 (5 bases). This CDR3 comprises 13 residues. V was trimmed by 4 bases and J by 6 bases, leaving 10 bases between them. The germline gives CDR1 MDHEN, CDR2 SYDVKM. The CDR3, as DNA: TGTGCCAGCAGTTCAGGCAGGGTTCAGCCCCAGCATTTT. Its translation is CASSSGRVQPQHF. Looking up the rest from reference TRBV28 and TRBJ1-5 gives the full variable domain: DVKVTQSSRYLVKRTGEKVFLECVQDMDHENMFWYRQDPGLGLRLIYFSYDVKMKEKGDIPEGYSVSREKKERFSLILESASTNQTSMYLCASSSGRVQPQHFGDGTRLSIL.

The chain has TRBV5-1 and TRBJ2-3, with 8 bases identical to TRBD2. The germline V gene has CDR1 SGHRS and CDR2 YFSETQ. The CDR3 totals 16 residues. The V gene end was trimmed by 2 bases and the J gene end by 0 bases; junction bases not matched to a gene: 5. In nucleotides, the CDR3 is TGCGCCAGCAGCTTTACTAGCGGAAGTAGCACAGATACGCAGTATTTT. This encodes CASSFTSGSSTDTQYF.

V is TRBV4-1 and J is TRBJ2-1; D is undetermined. Germline CDR1 and CDR2: MGHRA and YSYEKL. The CDR3 has 15 amino acids. The V and J ends lost 1 base and 0 bases respectively, with 7 bases between them. The CDR3: CASSQVFSSYNEQFF. CDR3 nucleotides: TGCGCCAGCAGCCAAGTCTTCAGCTCCTACAATGAGCAGTTCTTC.

CDR3 DNA sequence: TGCAGTGCTAGTCAGGGACTAGCAGATCAAGAGACCCAGTACTTC. Amino acid sequence: CSASQGLADQETQYF. This chain connects TRBV20-1 to TRBJ2-5, with 9 bases matching TRBD2. The CDR3 runs 15 residues. J gave up 2 bases and V 3 bases, and 7 bases lay outside the gene matches. Germline V gene data show CDR1 as DFQATT and CDR2 as SNEGSKA (reference sequence).

This clone appeared once. The chain combines TRBV28 with TRBJ1-1, with D tentatively TRBD1 (5 bases). This CDR3 has 13 amino acids. Trimming removed 1 base at V and 11 bases at J, with 14 bases between. CDR1 and CDR2 (germline): MDHEN, SYDVKM. CDR3 coding DNA: TGTGCCAGCAGTTTATTATCAGGGACTTCGGCTTTCTTT. Protein: CASSLLSGTSAFF.

This chain uses TRBV2 with TRBJ1-5; D unresolved. With 6 bases removed from V and 7 bases from J, the gap between germline ends came to 16 bases. This CDR3 spans 14 amino acids. CDR1 is SNHLY and CDR2 is FYNNEI in the germline V gene. This CDR3 reads CASRYRDAGQPQHF. CDR3 DNA sequence: TGTGCCAGCAGGTACCGGGATGCGGGGCAGCCCCAGCATTTT.

This clone was picked up one time. The chain uses TRBV3-1 (or the pseudogene TRBV3-2) and TRBJ2-3, with 7 bases fitting TRBD1. The V and J ends lost 5 bases and 3 bases, in that order; junction bases with no gene match: 11. This CDR3 is 16 amino acids long. Germline CDR1 and CDR2: LGHDT and YNNKEL (reference sequence). As DNA, the CDR3 is TGTGCCAGCAGCTCCCGACAGGGCGTTAGAACAGATACGCAGTATTTT. It is translated as CASSSRQGVRTDTQYF.

J is TRBJ2-7 and V is TRBV28, with TRBD2 matching over 11 bases. CDR3 length: 14 amino acids. In germline, CDR1 is MDHEN, CDR2 SYDVKM. Trimming took 8 bases from V and 3 from J; bases not matched to a gene: 6. Here the CDR3 DNA reads TGTGCCAGCGGGGGACTAGCGGACTACTACGAGCAGTACTTC. Protein product: CASGGLADYYEQYF.

This clone was seen just once. The genes are TRBV24-1 and TRBJ2-2; TRBD2 matches 9 bases. With V trimmed by 10 bases and J by 4 bases, 9 bases remained unmatched. This CDR3 has 15 residues. The germline gives CDR1 KGHDR, CDR2 SFDVKD. This CDR3 reads CATTSSAGGTGELFF. CDR3 DNA sequence: TGTGCCACAACCAGCTCAGCGGGAGGCACCGGGGAGCTGTTTTTT.

The chain employs TRBV5-1 and TRBJ1-2, with 8 bases identical to TRBD1. V trimming: 4 bases; J trimming: 6 bases; junction bases outside the gene matches: 5. The CDR3 loop spans 13 amino acids. Germline values: CDR1 SGHRS, CDR2 YFSETQ. This CDR3 is CASSLNRGDGYTF. CDR3 coding DNA: TGCGCCAGCAGCCTGAACAGGGGGGATGGCTACACCTTC.

This clone has just one count. The chain couples TRBV30 to TRBJ1-4; a possible D gene is TRBD1 (6 bases). There are 14 residues in the CDR3. V was shortened by 0 bases and J by 7 bases, with 12 bases between the two germline ends. Per the germline V gene, CDR1 is GTSNPN and CDR2 is SVGIG (reference sequence). The CDR3 DNA reads TGTGCCTGGAGTGTGGGGGGGCTAATTGAAAAACTGTTTTTT. Its protein product is CAWSVGGLIEKLFF.

The gene calls are TRBV5-1 and TRBJ2-7, with 9 bases aligning to TRBD1. The CDR3 is 15 amino acids. Germline V gives CDR1 SGHRS, CDR2 YFSETQ. V was pared by 0 bases and J by 3 bases, with 4 bases of the junction left unmatched. The DNA of the CDR3 is TGCGCCAGCAGCTTGGAACAGGGGGCATACTACGAGCAGTACTTC. This codes for CASSLEQGAYYEQYF.

V and J are TRBV5-6 and TRBJ2-2; D may be TRBD1 (5 bases). Trimming cost V 4 bases and J 6 bases, with 19 bases left between them. CDR3 size: 16 residues. Germline lookup yields CDR1 SGHDT and CDR2 YYEEEE. The CDR3 sequence is CASSVVSIRAAGELFF. The CDR3 DNA sequence: TGTGCCAGCAGCGTAGTTAGCATCAGGGCGGCCGGGGAGCTGTTTTTT. The entire variable domain, with the rest obtained from reference TRBV5-6 and TRBJ2-2, is as follows: DAGVTQSPTHLIKTRGQQVTLRCSPKSGHDTVSWYQQALGQGPQFIFQYYEEEERQRGNFPDRFSGHQFPNYSSELNVNALLLGDSALYLCASSVVSIRAAGELFFGEGSRLTVL.

The chain has TRBV27 and TRBJ1-5; no clear D gene. The CDR3 is 16 amino acids. The V gene's germline CDR1 is MNHEY and CDR2 SMNVEV (reference sequence). Trimming stripped 4 bases from V and 2 bases from J, with 15 bases between. CDR3 bases: TGTGCCAGCAGTTCGAGACAAAATGTGGGCAATCAGCCCCAGCATTTT. Protein sequence: CASSSRQNVGNQPQHF.

The chain joins TRBV20-1 to TRBJ2-7, with 7 nucleotides matching TRBD1. V lost 4 bases, J lost 5 bases, and 8 bases stayed unmatched. The CDR3 covers 13 residues. The germline V gene has CDR1 DFQATT and CDR2 SNEGSKA (reference sequence). The CDR3 region is CSANDRVHNEQYF. Here the CDR3 DNA reads TGCAGTGCTAATGACAGGGTTCACAACGAGCAGTACTTC.

This chain joins TRBV5-6 and TRBJ2-1; possible D gene TRBD2, 6 bases. Trimming left V 5 bases short and J 6 bases short, with 15 bases between. The CDR3 has 14 residues. Germline-derived CDR1 and CDR2 are SGHDT and YYEEEE. CDR3 loop: CASSKRLASNEQFF. The CDR3, as DNA: TGTGCCAGCAGTAAACGGCTAGCGAGCAATGAGCAGTTCTTC.

This clone was picked up one time. This CDR3 reads CAWTRLNEKLFF. The CDR3 nucleotides read TGTGCCTGGACCAGACTGAATGAAAAACTGTTTTTT. V is TRBV30 and J is TRBJ1-4; D unresolved. Germline values: CDR1 GTSNPN, CDR2 SVGIG (reference sequence). This CDR3 has 12 residues. Trimming cost V 4 bases and J 5 bases, with 8 bases left between them.

The chain has TRBV24-1 and TRBJ2-5; possibly TRBD2 for D (6 bases). The CDR3 loop spans 15 amino acids. The germline V and J ends were trimmed by 6 bases and 0 bases, with 13 bases remaining between them. The germline V gene has CDR1 KGHDR and CDR2 SFDVKD. CDR3 region: CATSYGRGYQETQYF. The CDR3 nucleotides are TGTGCCACCAGTTATGGCCGGGGGTACCAAGAGACCCAGTACTTC.

This sequence joins TRBV7-2 and TRBJ2-1, with D unclear. Germline V lookup: CDR1 SGHTA, CDR2 FQGNSA. The V gene lost 2 bases and the J gene lost 4 bases, with 3 bases spanning the gap. The CDR3 is 12 residues long. CDR3 in amino acids: CASSLIYNEQFF. CDR3 coding DNA: TGTGCCAGCAGCTTAATATACAATGAGCAGTTCTTC.

The count of this clone is one. V and J are TRBV2 and TRBJ2-1, with D unresolved. CDR3 size: 13 residues. V was pared by 3 bases and J by 4 bases, with 7 bases between. Germline assignment: CDR1 SNHLY and CDR2 FYNNEI. CDR3 in DNA: TGTGCCAGCAGTGATGCGGAGTACAATGAGCAGTTCTTC. Translation: CASSDAEYNEQFF.

The gene calls are TRBV4-1 and TRBJ2-7, with 8 bases matching TRBD1. The germline V gene has CDR1 MGHRA and CDR2 YSYEKL. The CDR3 runs 17 residues. V shed 0 bases and J 0 bases; nucleotides not matched to a gene: 7. As DNA, the CDR3 is TGCGCCAGCAGCCAAGATGCAGGGGGCCGTAGCTCCTACGAGCAGTACTTC. It specifies CASSQDAGGRSSYEQYF.

Here the CDR3 DNA reads TGTGCCAGCAGTGCCTATAGCGGGAGACCCACAGATACGCAGTATTTT. Translation: CASSAYSGRPTDTQYF. The rearrangement joins TRBV27 to TRBJ2-3; 9 bases align to TRBD2. The germline V gene has CDR1 MNHEY and CDR2 SMNVEV (reference sequence). Trimming at V came to 5 bases and at J to 2 bases, leaving 8 bases not matched to a gene. The CDR3 is 16 amino acids.

This chain joins TRBV2 and TRBJ2-3; 13 positions match TRBD2. The length of the CDR3 is 14 residues. J gave up 3 bases and V 9 bases, and 3 bases lay outside the gene matches. Germline assignment: CDR1 SNHLY and CDR2 FYNNEI. The CDR3: CASRTSGSTDTQYF. As DNA, the CDR3 is TGTGCCAGTCGGACTAGCGGGAGTACAGATACGCAGTATTTT.

This sequence joins TRBV28 and TRBJ1-3; perhaps TRBD1 as D (6 bases). V shed 9 bases and J shed 3 bases, with 18 bases lying between them. Germline V gene data show CDR1 as MDHEN and CDR2 as SYDVKM. The CDR3 covers 15 residues. In nucleotides, the CDR3 is TGTGCCAGTAAAGGCGGGGGCTCCGGTGGAAACACCATATATTTT. It yields the protein CASKGGGSGGNTIYF.

The chain employs TRBV10-3 and TRBJ1-1; a possible D gene is TRBD1 (6 bases). Trimming removed 10 bases from V and 4 bases from J, with 13 bases in between. The CDR3 loop spans 12 amino acids. CDR1 and CDR2 (germline): ENHRY, SYGVKD. The CDR3 is CATSTGGTEAFF. DNA of the CDR3: TGTGCCACTTCGACAGGCGGCACTGAAGCTTTCTTT.

The chain is built from TRBV11-2 and TRBJ2-7; the D is unclear. Deletions cut 5 bases from V and 9 bases from J, with 20 bases between. The CDR3 has 14 residues. Germline V CDR1 and CDR2: SGHAT, FQNNGV. The CDR3 spells CASSPLVLTNWQYF. CDR3 nucleotide sequence: TGTGCCAGCAGCCCCCTGGTACTCACGAATTGGCAGTACTTC.

The chain couples TRBV28 to TRBJ2-4, with a tentative D call TRBD2 (6 bases). The V end was cut by 5 bases, the J end by 6 bases, with 11 bases between. The CDR3 runs to 13 residues. CDR1 MDHEN and CDR2 SYDVKM come from the germline V gene. The CDR3 nucleotides read TGTGCCAGCAGTGGGGGGAGAAGAAACATTCAGTACTTC. This codes for CASSGGRRNIQYF. The full variable domain, completed using reference TRBV28 and TRBJ2-4, is DVKVTQSSRYLVKRTGEKVFLECVQDMDHENMFWYRQDPGLGLRLIYFSYDVKMKEKGDIPEGYSVSREKKERFSLILESASTNQTSMYLCASSGGRRNIQYFGAGTRLSVL.